This paragraph covers one T cell receptor beta chain sequence. Its antigen is currently not known. One base away there is no much larger clone; base qualities are not given. The immunoSEQ Assay, a bias-controlled multiplex PCR, was used to amplify TCRbeta CDR3 regions from genomic DNA. Processing in the source paper ran as follows. The number of nucleated cells in each sample was estimated from the amplification of reference gene primers within the assay. To quantify the absolute abundance of each unique TCRbeta CDR3 rearrangement, sequence reads were collapsed and filtered. For each sample, productive Simpson clonality was calculated by taking the square root of Simpson's diversity index across productive rearrangements. TCRdb provides this immuneACCESS table in a form limited to in-frame rearrangements. Some clones are lacking; in checked studies, under half of them reflect an unresolved V gene, and why the rest are absent is not known. V, J and clone size are taken as reported in that table, and D and trimming were inferred from the DNA itself. The table for this sample lists about 68,000 clones; around 90% of them were counted only once. Together, the top ten hold 6.6% of the sample.

The entry originates in a study of blood T cell repertoires in COVID-19 (dated by TCRdb to about 2020). Background for the entire study: Collaborator samples came from the United States, Italy and Spain and covered acute and convalescent phases of COVID-19. The samples were drawn from two sources: the first 160 participants of the ongoing ImmuneRACE study, and 1,254 subjects contributed by 6 global collaborators. Where available, HLA class I and class II types were obtained from metadata supplied by the sample provider rather than from assay-based typing. The prospective study material was composed of cDNA or gDNA derived from T cells, B-cell-depleted T cells, or PBMCs. The dataset comprised deeply sampled blood TCRbeta repertoires from subjects exposed to, actively infected with, or recovered from COVID-19. A de-identified subject ID, COVID-19 status, age in years and sex were almost always included in the sample metadata. The repertoires were released in a freely available public database intended as a resource for research on the immune response to SARS-CoV-2. Overall study results and their limits: How much clinical and demographic metadata was included differed by source and by participant, and the metadata was provided uncurated.

The collaborating institutions used their own protocols to collect whole blood in K2EDTA tubes. For TCRbeta analysis, collaborators shipped samples as frozen whole blood, isolated PBMCs, or DNA extracted from either of those sample types. V loses 4 bases of germline sequence and J loses 10 bases, and the interval between the two ends is 21 bases. The germline V gene (reference sequence) specifies LNHNV as CDR1 and YYDKDF as CDR2. The CDR3 holds 15 amino acids from the cysteine to the phenylalanine. The sequence is cut down to CDR3 DNA, 45 bases in frame from base 1. The chain joins TRBV15 to TRBJ2-3, with no D gene named confidently. The sequencing input was peripheral blood. The clonotype originates from a man over 45 with active COVID-19. Here is the DNA: TGTGCCACCAGCACGCCCCTGCGCCTCCCTATCGCGCAGTATTTT. Translated, this gives CATSTPLRLPIAQYF.